The entry that follows covers one TCR beta chain sequence. Its antigen is still unknown. Trimming pared 2 bases from V and 7 bases from J, leaving 18 bases between. CDR3 size: 15 residues. Germline CDR1 is SGHNT and CDR2 is YYREEE (reference sequence). These data belong to a study of cytomegalovirus exposure and HLA in healthy donors. Broader study findings: According to the study, 150 to 200 TCR beta chains were cytomegalovirus-associated. Reported findings show TCR beta sequences accurately forecast HLA-A and HLA-B alleles in most subjects.

Primers: 60 Vbeta forward and 13 Jbeta reverse. Methods used by the authors: An analysis performed later counted 81 million or so unique TCR beta chains (roughly 10 million of them shared). This table comes from immunoSEQ multiplex PCR, and its TCRdb copy is limited to in-frame clones, with some not included. V and J calls and clone size are as listed in that table; D and trimming were resolved from the DNA. The table shows 80,000 to 100,000 clones, with approximately 70% occurring only once. The chain is built from TRBV5-4 and TRBJ1-2; tentative D call: TRBD1 (5 bases). Material for sequencing was PBMCs. This receptor was taken from a man aged 45-60 years in good health and CMV-seronegative. Here the CDR3 DNA reads TGTGCCAGCAGCTTCGGGCAGGGTACTATGAGTGGCTACACCTTC. Translating gives CASSFGQGTMSGYTF. Full variable domain (rest looked up from reference TRBV5-4 and TRBJ1-2): ETGVTQSPTHLIKTRGQQVTLRCSSQSGHNTVSWYQQALGQGPQFIFQYYREEENGRGNFPPRFSGLQFPNYSSELNVNALELDDSALYLCASSFGQGTMSGYTFGSGTRLTVV.